These 32 T cell receptor beta chains share one sample of origin, sequenced in a study of blood T cell repertoires in COVID-19 (dated by TCRdb to about 2020). The receptor library was made with the immunoSEQ multiplex PCR assay. TCRdb obtained this table from immuneACCESS and retained in-frame rearrangements with V and J assigned. These tables miss some clones; where compared with another copy, unresolved V genes account for less than half of the shortfall, and the remainder is unexplained. This sample comprises around 60,000 clones, 81% of them detected only once. The ten largest account for more than 12% of the sample. Sequenced material: peripheral blood. All receptors derive from a man at least 80 years old with acute or convalescent COVID-19.

V and J are TRBV5-1 and TRBJ2-7; no definite D call. This CDR3 region has 13 residues. V dropped 2 bases and J dropped 2 bases, with 8 bases sitting between them. Germline-derived CDR1 and CDR2 are SGHRS and YFSETQ. The CDR3 sequence is CASSFSKTYEQYF. CDR3 bases: TGCGCCAGCAGCTTTAGCAAAACCTACGAGCAGTACTTC. The full variable domain, rest sourced from reference TRBV5-1 and TRBJ2-7, is KAGVTQTPRYLIKTRGQQVTLSCSPISGHRSVSWYQQTPGQGLQFLFEYFSETQRNKGNFPGRFSGRQFSNSRSEMNVSTLELGDSALYLCASSFSKTYEQYFGPGTRLTVT.

The chain couples TRBV7-9 to TRBJ1-1; a weak D match, TRBD1 (6 bases). The CDR3 has 17 residues. Trimming removed 11 bases from V and 3 bases from J, with 28 bases in between. Per the germline V gene, CDR1 is SEHNR and CDR2 is FQNEAQ (reference sequence). CDR3 bases: TGTGCCGGGGGCGAGTGGGATGGCGTGGGGGCTGACACTGAAGCTTTCTTT. Amino acid sequence: CAGGEWDGVGADTEAFF.

The chain joins TRBV6-1 to TRBJ2-2; 7 bases map to TRBD1. The CDR3 is 17 residues long. With 1 base clipped from V and 0 bases from J, the junction kept 5 bases outside the gene matches. CDR1 and CDR2 (germline): MNHNS, SASEGT. The CDR3 reads CASSEGTGRPNTGELFF. The CDR3 DNA reads TGTGCCAGCAGTGAAGGGACAGGCAGGCCGAACACCGGGGAGCTGTTTTTT.

Only a few counts were recorded for this clone. The chain has TRBV4-1 and TRBJ2-3; TRBD2 matches 8 bases. The CDR3 has 15 residues. The V segment lost 6 bases and the J segment 3 bases; nucleotides outside the gene matches: 8. Germline-derived CDR1 and CDR2 are MGHRA and YSYEKL. CDR3: CASRDRGGRTDTQYF. The CDR3 region has the DNA TGCGCCAGCAGGGACCGGGGGGGCCGTACAGATACGCAGTATTTT.

The chain uses TRBV7-9 and TRBJ2-7; a possible D gene is TRBD1 (5 bases). CDR1 and CDR2 from the germline V gene are SEHNR and FQNEAQ (reference sequence). The CDR3 covers 14 residues. Between the trimmed V and J ends, which lost 2 bases and 3 bases, there was a span of 11 bases. This CDR3 reads CASSLSGHIYEQYF. The DNA for the CDR3 is TGTGCCAGCAGCTTATCAGGACACATCTACGAGCAGTACTTC.

In the case of this clone: At one of its ends the junction is not consistent with the germline gene, which may arise from a read error. The genes are TRBV15 and TRBJ2-7; possible D gene TRBD1, 6 bases. There are 15 residues in the CDR3. Germline V CDR1 and CDR2: LNHNV, YYDKDF (reference sequence). The DNA of the CDR3 is TGTGCCACCAGCAGAGAGGCTAGGGGGTCCTCCGAGCAGTACTTC. Translation: CATSREARGSSEQYF.

The CDR3 DNA reads as TGTGCCAGCAGCATCACCAGGGGAAGGACAGATACGCAGTATTTT. Encoded protein: CASSITRGRTDTQYF. The chain combines TRBV7-9 with TRBJ2-3, with D tentatively TRBD1 (6 bases). The CDR3 loop spans 15 amino acids. Germline V gives CDR1 SEHNR, CDR2 FQNEAQ (reference sequence). With 5 bases removed from V and 3 bases from J, the gap between germline ends came to 15 bases.

This clone was seen only once. The genes are TRBV5-1 and TRBJ1-4; D remains unclear. Germline loops: CDR1 SGHRS, CDR2 YFSETQ. CDR3 size: 15 residues. The V and J ends lost 4 bases and 5 bases respectively, with 15 bases between them. CDR3 loop: CASSMGSGSNEKLFF. DNA for the CDR3: TGCGCCAGCAGCATGGGGAGCGGAAGCAATGAAAAACTGTTTTTT.

This clone is a singleton in its sample. This chain uses TRBV18 with TRBJ1-1, with TRBD1 identical over 7 bases. Losses at the gene ends were 4 bases for V and 0 bases for J; bases not matched to a gene: 2. This CDR3 region has 14 residues. Per germline, CDR1 KGHSH and CDR2 LQKENI. Written as DNA, the CDR3 is TGTGCCAGCTCACTCGACAGGGTGAACACTGAAGCTTTCTTT. It yields the protein CASSLDRVNTEAFF.

CDR3 sequence: CASSASRGYNEQFF. The CDR3 DNA follows: TGTGCCAGCAGTGCCAGCCGGGGATACAATGAGCAGTTCTTC. This rearrangement joins TRBV2 to TRBJ2-1; D is possibly TRBD2 (5 bases). The CDR3 sequence is 14 residues long. The ends were cut back, 4 bases at V and 4 bases at J, with 11 bases in the middle. Germline V gene sequence: CDR1 SNHLY, CDR2 FYNNEI.

The gene calls are TRBV7-8 and TRBJ2-1; 15 positions match TRBD2. The J segment lost 0 bases and the V segment lost 6 bases, leaving 9 bases of the junction unmatched. The germline V gene encodes CDR1 SGHVS and CDR2 FQNEAQ. The CDR3 contains 19 residues. The CDR3 here is CASRAGTSGGTSSYNEQFF. CDR3 sequence (DNA): TGTGCCAGCAGAGCCGGGACTAGCGGGGGGACGAGCTCCTACAATGAGCAGTTCTTC.

V usage is TRBV12-3 or TRBV12-4 and J usage is TRBJ2-1; 8 bases are a match to TRBD2. After removal of 6 bases from V and 9 bases from J, the junction contained 4 bases not matched to a gene. The CDR3 extends over 12 amino acids. CDR3 bases: TGTGCCAGCAGCCGGGGGGGCAGTGAGCAGTTCTTC. As protein: CASSRGGSEQFF.

The chain has TRBV3-1 (or the pseudogene TRBV3-2) and TRBJ2-3; possibly TRBD1 for D (6 bases). Trimming removed 3 bases at V and 14 bases at J, with 18 bases between. Germline CDR1 is LGHDT and CDR2 is YNNKEL (reference sequence). CDR3 size: 13 residues. In DNA, the CDR3 is TGTGCCAGCAGCCACCTTACCACAGGGCCTTTGTATTTT. It yields the protein CASSHLTTGPLYF.

The gene calls are TRBV21-1 and TRBJ1-2; the DNA was not used to check the table's D call, TRBD1. TRBV21-1 is a documented pseudogene. The CDR3 has 14 residues. CDR3 sequence (DNA): TGTGCCAGCAGCCTAACCGGACAGGACTATGGCTACACCTTC. Protein product: CASSLTGQDYGYTF.

In regard to this clone: A read error may produce the germline difference seen at one junction end. This chain joins TRBV6-5 and TRBJ1-6; no reliable D call. The CDR3 extends over 13 amino acids. Per the germline V gene, CDR1 is MNHEY and CDR2 is SVGAGI. In DNA, the CDR3 is TGTGCCAGCAGTAACTCCAGGAATTCACCCCTCCACTTT. Its protein is CASSNSRNSPLHF.

The chain recombines TRBV2 with TRBJ1-5; the match to TRBD1 covers 8 bases. The CDR3 has 14 amino acids. Germline values: CDR1 SNHLY, CDR2 FYNNEI. V was pared by 3 bases and J by 7 bases, with 5 bases of the junction left unmatched. Here the CDR3 reads CASSDRGLWQPQHF. Written as DNA, the CDR3 is TGTGCCAGCAGTGACAGGGGGCTATGGCAGCCCCAGCATTTT.

This clone was seen just once. V and J are TRBV19 and TRBJ1-5, with D possibly being TRBD1 (6 bases). The CDR3 runs to 17 residues. Germline CDR1 and CDR2: LNHDA and SQIVND (reference sequence). V dropped 3 bases and J dropped 4 bases, with 19 bases sitting between them. CDR3 in DNA: TGTGCCAGTAGTATCTGGGTCGGACAGCAGAATAATCAGCCCCAGCATTTT. Translating it yields CASSIWVGQQNNQPQHF.

The sample holds a few counts of this clone. The chain joins TRBV15 to TRBJ2-1; 7 nucleotides align to TRBD1. The CDR3 totals 16 residues. The germline V gene has CDR1 LNHNV and CDR2 YYDKDF (reference sequence). V trimming: 1 base; J trimming: 0 bases; junction bases outside the gene matches: 3. The CDR3 protein is CATSRGRTGSYNEQFF. DNA of the CDR3: TGTGCCACCAGCAGAGGACGGACAGGCTCCTACAATGAGCAGTTCTTC.

The CDR3 DNA reads as TGCGCCAGCAGACAACAGGTTATCTCATCGGGTGAGCAGTTCTTC. It codes for CASRQQVISSGEQFF. V usage is TRBV5-1 and J usage is TRBJ2-1, with D possibly being TRBD1 (5 bases). The CDR3 contains 15 residues. Per the germline V gene, CDR1 is SGHRS and CDR2 is YFSETQ. V was cut by 5 bases and J by 9 bases, with 21 bases left in between. The variable domain in full, completed from reference TRBV5-1 and TRBJ2-1, reads KAGVTQTPRYLIKTRGQQVTLSCSPISGHRSVSWYQQTPGQGLQFLFEYFSETQRNKGNFPGRFSGRQFSNSRSEMNVSTLELGDSALYLCASRQQVISSGEQFFGPGTRLTVL.

The gene calls are TRBV5-4 and TRBJ2-3; TRBD2 matches 12 bases. This CDR3 is 17 amino acids long. V gave up 5 bases and J gave up 4 bases; unmatched junction bases: 11. Germline CDR1 SGHNT, CDR2 YYREEE (reference sequence). CDR3 amino acids: CASRRTSGAERADTQYF. For the CDR3, the DNA is TGTGCCAGCAGACGGACTAGCGGGGCTGAGCGGGCAGATACGCAGTATTTT.

This chain connects TRBV2 to TRBJ1-1; D is perhaps TRBD1 (5 bases). The CDR3 has 15 residues. Looked up from germline, CDR1 is SNHLY and CDR2 is FYNNEI. Trimming shortened V by 6 bases and J by 1 base, and 15 bases separated the two germline ends. This CDR3 reads CASSDPYGQNTEAFF. CDR3 nucleotides: TGTGCCAGCAGCGACCCCTATGGACAGAACACTGAAGCTTTCTTT.

The CDR3, as DNA: TGTGCCAGCAGGTACGACAGGGCGGATGGCTACACCTTC. Protein product: CASRYDRADGYTF. V is TRBV6-5 and J is TRBJ1-2; TRBD1 agrees at 7 bases. There are 13 residues in the CDR3. Germline CDR1 is MNHEY and CDR2 is SVGAGI. The V and J ends lost 6 bases and 6 bases, in that order; junction bases with no gene match: 7.

The V and J genes are TRBV11-2 and TRBJ1-3, with 8 bases that match TRBD1. CDR1 and CDR2 from the germline V gene are SGHAT and FQNNGV. The CDR3 length is 14 residues. Trimming removed 7 bases from V and 1 base from J; junction bases left unmatched: 3. The CDR3 DNA reads TGTGCCAGCATCAACAGGGGGTCTGGAAACACCATATATTTT. It specifies CASINRGSGNTIYF.

The CDR3 DNA sequence: TGCGCCAGCAGCGTGGGGGCCACTAGCACAGATACGCAGTATTTT. It specifies CASSVGATSTDTQYF. This chain joins TRBV5-1 and TRBJ2-3; possible D gene TRBD1, 6 bases. Trimming took off 4 bases at V and 0 bases at J, with 12 bases between the two ends. The germline gives CDR1 SGHRS, CDR2 YFSETQ. CDR3 length equals 15 residues.

The chain combines TRBV9 with TRBJ2-3; 10 bases map to TRBD2. The V gene's germline CDR1 is SGDLS and CDR2 YYNGEE. This CDR3 region has 18 residues. The V gene end was trimmed by 3 bases and the J gene end by 2 bases; junction bases not matched to a gene: 12. The CDR3 DNA sequence: TGTGCCAGCAGCGGGGAGGGACTAGCGCCATCAGCCACAGATACGCAGTATTTT. As protein: CASSGEGLAPSATDTQYF.

This sequence joins TRBV5-4 and TRBJ2-7, with 8 bases matching TRBD2. The CDR3 is 15 amino acids. Germline CDR1 reads SGHNT; CDR2 reads YYREEE (reference sequence). V was clipped by 0 bases and J by 3 bases; unmatched bases: 5. CDR3 nucleotide sequence: TGTGCCAGCAGCTTGGAAACTAGCGGATTCTACGAGCAGTACTTC. It specifies CASSLETSGFYEQYF. Supplemented by reference TRBV5-4 and TRBJ2-7, the full variable domain reads ETGVTQSPTHLIKTRGQQVTLRCSSQSGHNTVSWYQQALGQGPQFIFQYYREEENGRGNFPPRFSGLQFPNYSSELNVNALELDDSALYLCASSLETSGFYEQYFGPGTRLTVT.

This chain uses TRBV18 with TRBJ2-1; a weak D match, TRBD2 (5 bases). V lost 1 base, J lost 0 bases, and 10 bases lay in between. Per germline, CDR1 KGHSH and CDR2 LQKENI. The CDR3 contains 16 residues. The CDR3 region is CASSPRTSRSYNEQFF. For the CDR3, the DNA is TGTGCCAGCTCACCACGTACTAGTCGCTCCTACAATGAGCAGTTCTTC.

V gene TRBV6-5 combines with J gene TRBJ2-7; D might be TRBD2 (6 bases). The germline V and J ends were trimmed by 10 bases and 4 bases, with 14 bases remaining between them. This CDR3 has 12 residues. CDR1 MNHEY and CDR2 SVGAGI come from the germline V gene. The CDR3 reads CATGLMSYEQYF. The CDR3 region has the DNA TGTGCCACGGGACTGATGTCATACGAGCAGTACTTC.

The rearrangement joins TRBV9 to TRBJ1-2; 11 bases line up with TRBD1. From germline, CDR1 is SGDLS and CDR2 YYNGEE. There are 14 residues in the CDR3. J gave up 2 bases and V 7 bases, and 4 bases lay outside the gene matches. The DNA for the CDR3 is TGTGCCAGCGGCGGGGACAGGGGGAACTATGGCTACACCTTC. Encoded protein: CASGGDRGNYGYTF. Looking up the rest from reference TRBV9 and TRBJ1-2 gives the full variable domain: DSGVTQTPKHLITATGQRVTLRCSPRSGDLSVYWYQQSLDQGLQFLIQYYNGEERAKGNILERFSAQQFPDLHSELNLSSLELGDSALYFCASGGDRGNYGYTFGSGTRLTVV.

The V and J genes are TRBV19 and TRBJ1-5; no definite D call. This CDR3 has 12 amino acids. With 3 bases removed from V and 4 bases from J, the gap between germline ends came to 4 bases. In germline, CDR1 is LNHDA, CDR2 SQIVND (reference sequence). As DNA, the CDR3 is TGTGCCAGTAGTATTTCGAATCAGCCCCAGCATTTT. Amino acids: CASSISNQPQHF.

The CDR3 protein is CASAPGTGTRSEQFF. The DNA for the CDR3 is TGTGCCAGCGCCCCCGGGACCGGGACTCGGAGTGAGCAGTTCTTC. The rearrangement joins TRBV28 to TRBJ2-1; maybe TRBD2 (6 bases). The CDR3 extends over 15 amino acids. V lost 8 bases, J lost 9 bases, and 23 bases lay in between. Germline CDR1 and CDR2: MDHEN and SYDVKM. Together with reference TRBV28 and TRBJ2-1, the CDR3 gives the full variable domain: DVKVTQSSRYLVKRTGEKVFLECVQDMDHENMFWYRQDPGLGLRLIYFSYDVKMKEKGDIPEGYSVSREKKERFSLILESASTNQTSMYLCASAPGTGTRSEQFFGPGTRLTVL.

The CDR3 is CASSLTGSKGNTIYF. The CDR3 bases are TGTGCCAGCAGCCTCACCGGGTCTAAGGGAAACACCATATATTTT. The rearrangement links TRBV11-3 to TRBJ1-3; no definite D call. V lost 5 bases and J lost 4, with 15 bases in between. CDR3 length: 15 amino acids. Germline CDR1 reads SGHNT; CDR2 reads YENEEA.